The TCR beta chain described here comes from a study of T cells in Graves' hyperthyroidism and ophthalmopathy. Study-wide results and limits: Ophthalmopathy was distinguished from stable hyperthyroidism by 13 V-J signatures.

This clonotype was seen many times. What it binds is unknown. The V and J ends lost 5 bases and 4 bases respectively, with 12 bases between them. The CDR3 loop spans 13 amino acids. RNA transcripts provided the source from which TCR beta CDR3 regions were amplified. The HTBI primer set was used in a first-round RT-PCR of the TCR CDR3. TCRdb independently ran MiXCR on the multiplex PCR reads; one entry per CDR3 protein. This sample has nearly 600,000 distinct CDR3 sequences; about 15% occur once, and the top ten carry less than 6%. The chain couples TRBV12-3 or TRBV12-4 to TRBJ2-7; D unresolved. The sequenced sample was blood. The receptor comes from a woman in her thirties with Graves' hyperthyroidism that later progressed to Graves' ophthalmopathy. Written as DNA, the CDR3 is TGTGCCAGCAGTCCCTCGGCCCTTTACGAGCAGTACTTC. Translating gives CASSPSALYEQYF.